The present entry profiles one T cell receptor (beta chain) with its context. Its antigen remains unidentified. TCRdb reprocessed the 5' RACE reads, keeping one entry per CDR3 protein, no DNA. The sample includes 400,000 to 500,000 distinct CDR3 sequences. Germline lookup yields CDR1 SGHRS and CDR2 YFSETQ. CDR3 length equals 13 residues. These data belong to a study of monozygotic twins with inflammatory bowel disease. Study-wide results and caveats: Repertoires of patients may have been made more variable by differing immunosuppressive treatments. A single strong IBD-associated signal or clonotype was not supported by the findings.

Sequenced sample: blood. The clonotype was recovered from a human donor with ulcerative colitis or Crohn's disease, or a healthy co-twin of an affected twin (not recorded which). The rearrangement uses TRBV5-1 and TRBJ2-7. The CDR3 here is CASSLELGYEQYF.